This is a list of T cell receptor beta chains from one sample in a study of cytomegalovirus exposure and HLA in healthy donors. Only in-frame clones appear in the TCRdb table, and some are missing; sequencing was by immunoSEQ multiplex PCR. Here the sample spans about 110,000 clones, less than 85% being singletons. The sequencing sample was made of PBMCs. The origin of the receptors is a man aged 35 to 55 in good health and CMV-seropositive. The CDR3 runs from the conserved cysteine through the conserved F or W. The D gene is left open where the match is weak. Clone sizes are given selectively: once, few, many, or a class where the clone is expanded.

D	size	J	V	DNA	CDR3
TRBD2	NA	TRBJ2-7	TRBV4-1	TGCGCCAGCAGCCAACTCGGCACTAGCGCAGATCCTGGCGAGCAGTACTTC	CASSQLGTSADPGEQYF
TRBD2	NA	TRBJ2-2	TRBV4-1	TGCGCCAGCAGCCAAGATGGTTCGGGTACTAGCGGTTTTGGGGAGCTGTTTTTT	CASSQDGSGTSGFGELFF
TRBD1	NA	TRBJ1-2	TRBV28	TGTGCCAGCAGCCCGGACAGGGTGGGAGGCTACACCTTC	CASSPDRVGGYTF
TRBD1	NA	TRBJ1-4	TRBV18	TGTGCCAGCTCATCGGACAGGGACATGGAAAAACTGTTTTTT	CASSSDRDMEKLFF
NA	NA	TRBJ2-5	TRBV6-5	TGTGCCAGCAGAGATTCCCCTAAGTACGGGGAGACCCAGTACTTC	CASRDSPKYGETQYF
TRBD2	NA	TRBJ2-2	TRBV14	TGTGCCAGCAGCCCGAATTTGCTAGCGGGGGCCACCGGGGAGCTGTTTTTT	CASSPNLLAGATGELFF
NA	NA	TRBJ1-4	TRBV5-5	TGTGCCAGCACCCAAGTGGGGGGTAATGAAAAACTGTTTTTT	CASTQVGGNEKLFF
NA	NA	TRBJ1-6	TRBV28	TGTGCCAGTACCCCTCAGGGTTTTCGGAATTCACCCCTCCACTTT	CASTPQGFRNSPLHF
TRBD1	NA	TRBJ1-4	TRBV27	TGTGCCAGCAGTCGCTACCATGCAGGGGGAGTGAATGAAAAACTGTTTTTT	CASSRYHAGGVNEKLFF
NA	NA	TRBJ2-7	TRBV7-9	TGTGCCAGCAGATCTACCTCCTACGAGCAGTACTTC	CASRSTSYEQYF
NA	NA	TRBJ2-6	TRBV2	TGTGCCGCAGGGGTCTCTGGGGCCAACGGCCTGACTTTC	CAAGVSGANGLTF
TRBD1	once	TRBJ1-1	TRBV11-2	TGTGCCAGCAGTCCAGGGGGCTTCACTGAAGCTTTCTTT	CASSPGGFTEAFF
NA	NA	TRBJ2-2	TRBV11-2	TGTGCCAGCAGCTGGGCAGTCAACACCGGGGAGCTGTTTTTT	CASSWAVNTGELFF
TRBD2	few	TRBJ2-5	TRBV11-2	TGTGCCAGCAGTTATCAAGTAGCGGGGGGAAACCAAGAGACCCAGTACTTC	CASSYQVAGGNQETQYF